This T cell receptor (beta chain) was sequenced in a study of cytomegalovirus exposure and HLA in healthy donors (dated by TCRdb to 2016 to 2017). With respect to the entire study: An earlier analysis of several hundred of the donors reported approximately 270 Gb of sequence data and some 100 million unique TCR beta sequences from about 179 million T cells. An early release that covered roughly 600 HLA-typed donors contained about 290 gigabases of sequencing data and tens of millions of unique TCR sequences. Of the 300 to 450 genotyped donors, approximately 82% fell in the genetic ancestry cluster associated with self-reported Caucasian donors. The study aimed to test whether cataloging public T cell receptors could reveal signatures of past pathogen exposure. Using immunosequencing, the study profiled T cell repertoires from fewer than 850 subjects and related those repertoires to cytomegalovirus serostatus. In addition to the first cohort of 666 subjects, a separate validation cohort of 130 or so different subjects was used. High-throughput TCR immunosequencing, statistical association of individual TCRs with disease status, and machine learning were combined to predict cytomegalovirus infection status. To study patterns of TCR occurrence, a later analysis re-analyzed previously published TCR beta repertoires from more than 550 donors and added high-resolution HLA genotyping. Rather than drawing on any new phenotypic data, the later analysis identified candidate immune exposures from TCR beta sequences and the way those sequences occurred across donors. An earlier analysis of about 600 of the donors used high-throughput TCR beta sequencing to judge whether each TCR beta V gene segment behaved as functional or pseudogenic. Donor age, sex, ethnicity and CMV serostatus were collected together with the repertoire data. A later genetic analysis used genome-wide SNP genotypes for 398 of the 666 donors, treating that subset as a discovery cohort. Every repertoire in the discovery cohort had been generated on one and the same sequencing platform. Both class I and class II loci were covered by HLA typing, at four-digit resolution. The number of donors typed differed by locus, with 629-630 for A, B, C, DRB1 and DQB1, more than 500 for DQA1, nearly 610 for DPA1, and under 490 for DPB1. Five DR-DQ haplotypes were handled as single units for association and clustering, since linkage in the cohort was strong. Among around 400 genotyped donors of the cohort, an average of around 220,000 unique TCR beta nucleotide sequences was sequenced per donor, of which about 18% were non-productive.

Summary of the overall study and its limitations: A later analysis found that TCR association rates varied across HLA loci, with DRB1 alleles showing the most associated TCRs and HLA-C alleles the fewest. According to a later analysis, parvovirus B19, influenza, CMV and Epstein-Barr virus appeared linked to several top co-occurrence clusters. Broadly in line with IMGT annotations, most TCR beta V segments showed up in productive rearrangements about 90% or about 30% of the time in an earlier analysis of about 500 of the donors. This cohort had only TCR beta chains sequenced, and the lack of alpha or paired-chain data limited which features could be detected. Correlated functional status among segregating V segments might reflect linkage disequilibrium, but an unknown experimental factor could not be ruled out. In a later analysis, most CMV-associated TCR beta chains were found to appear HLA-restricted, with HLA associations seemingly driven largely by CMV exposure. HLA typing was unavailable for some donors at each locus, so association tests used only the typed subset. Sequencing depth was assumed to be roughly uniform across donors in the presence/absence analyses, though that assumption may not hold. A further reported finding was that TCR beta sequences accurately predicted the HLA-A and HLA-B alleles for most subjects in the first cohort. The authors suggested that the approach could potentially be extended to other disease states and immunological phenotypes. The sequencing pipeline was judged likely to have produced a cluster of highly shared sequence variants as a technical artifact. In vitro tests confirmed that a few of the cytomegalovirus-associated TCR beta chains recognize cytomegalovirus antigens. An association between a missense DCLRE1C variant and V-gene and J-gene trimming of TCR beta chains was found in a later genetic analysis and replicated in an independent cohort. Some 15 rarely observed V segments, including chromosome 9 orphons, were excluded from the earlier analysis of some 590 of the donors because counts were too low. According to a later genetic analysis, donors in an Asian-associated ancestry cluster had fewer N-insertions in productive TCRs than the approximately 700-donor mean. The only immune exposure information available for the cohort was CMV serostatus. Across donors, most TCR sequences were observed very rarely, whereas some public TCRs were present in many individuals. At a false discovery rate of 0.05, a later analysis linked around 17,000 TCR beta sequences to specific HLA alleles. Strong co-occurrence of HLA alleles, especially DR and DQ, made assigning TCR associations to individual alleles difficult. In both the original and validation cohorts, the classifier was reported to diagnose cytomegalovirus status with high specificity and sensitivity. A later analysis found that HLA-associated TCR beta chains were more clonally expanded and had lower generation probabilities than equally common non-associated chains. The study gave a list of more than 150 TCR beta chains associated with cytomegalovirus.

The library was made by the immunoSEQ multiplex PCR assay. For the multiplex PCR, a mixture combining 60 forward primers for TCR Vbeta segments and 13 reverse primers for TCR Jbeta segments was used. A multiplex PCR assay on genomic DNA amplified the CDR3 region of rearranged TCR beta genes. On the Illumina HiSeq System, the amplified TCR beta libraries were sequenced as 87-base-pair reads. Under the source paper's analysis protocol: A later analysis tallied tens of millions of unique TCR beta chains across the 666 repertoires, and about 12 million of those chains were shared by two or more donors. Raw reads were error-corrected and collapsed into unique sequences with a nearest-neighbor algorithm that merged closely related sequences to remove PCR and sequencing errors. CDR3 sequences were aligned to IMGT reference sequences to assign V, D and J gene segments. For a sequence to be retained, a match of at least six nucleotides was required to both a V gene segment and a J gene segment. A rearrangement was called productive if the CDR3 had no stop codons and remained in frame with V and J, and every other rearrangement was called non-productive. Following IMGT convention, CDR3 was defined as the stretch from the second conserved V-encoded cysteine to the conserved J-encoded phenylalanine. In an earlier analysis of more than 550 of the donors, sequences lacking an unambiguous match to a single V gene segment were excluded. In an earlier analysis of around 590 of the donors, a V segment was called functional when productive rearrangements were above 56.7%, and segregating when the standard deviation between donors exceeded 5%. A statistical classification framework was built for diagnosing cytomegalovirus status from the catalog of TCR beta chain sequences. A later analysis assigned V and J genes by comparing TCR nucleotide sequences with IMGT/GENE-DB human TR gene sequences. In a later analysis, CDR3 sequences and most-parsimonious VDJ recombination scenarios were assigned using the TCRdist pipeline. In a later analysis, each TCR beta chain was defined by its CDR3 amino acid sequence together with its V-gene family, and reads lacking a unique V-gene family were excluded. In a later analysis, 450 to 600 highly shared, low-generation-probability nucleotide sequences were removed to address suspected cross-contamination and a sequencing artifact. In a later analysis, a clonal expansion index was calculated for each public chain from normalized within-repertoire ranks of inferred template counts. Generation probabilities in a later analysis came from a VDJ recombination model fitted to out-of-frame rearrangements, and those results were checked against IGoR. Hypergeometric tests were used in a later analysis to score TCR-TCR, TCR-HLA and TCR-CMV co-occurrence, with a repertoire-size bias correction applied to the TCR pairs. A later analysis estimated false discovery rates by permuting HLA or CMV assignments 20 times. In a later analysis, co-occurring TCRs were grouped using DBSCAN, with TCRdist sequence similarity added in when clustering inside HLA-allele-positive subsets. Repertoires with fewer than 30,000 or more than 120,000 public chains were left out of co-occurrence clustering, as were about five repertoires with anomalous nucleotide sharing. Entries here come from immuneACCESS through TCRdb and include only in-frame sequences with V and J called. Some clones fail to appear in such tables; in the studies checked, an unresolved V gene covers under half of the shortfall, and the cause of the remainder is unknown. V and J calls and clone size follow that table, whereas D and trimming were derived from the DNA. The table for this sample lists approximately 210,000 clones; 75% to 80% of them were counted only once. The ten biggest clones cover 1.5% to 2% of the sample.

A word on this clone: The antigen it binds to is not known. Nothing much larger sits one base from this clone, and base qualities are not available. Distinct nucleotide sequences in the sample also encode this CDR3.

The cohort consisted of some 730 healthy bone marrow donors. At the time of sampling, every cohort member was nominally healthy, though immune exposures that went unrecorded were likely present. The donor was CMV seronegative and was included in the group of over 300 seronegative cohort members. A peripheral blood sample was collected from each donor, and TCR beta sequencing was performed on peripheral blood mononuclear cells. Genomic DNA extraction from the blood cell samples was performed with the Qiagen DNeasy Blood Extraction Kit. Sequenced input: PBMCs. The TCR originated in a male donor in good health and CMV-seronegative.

The nucleotide sequence is given as TGCGCCAGCAGCCCGGGACTAGCGGGAGAACAGTACTTC. This codes for CASSPGLAGEQYF. The rearrangement combines TRBV5-1 with TRBJ2-7; TRBD2 fits 14 bases in the junction. V and J are trimmed by 4 bases and 10 bases, and the gene matches miss 4 bases of the junction. The CDR3 runs 13 residues from the cysteine to the phenylalanine. Only the CDR3 DNA stays, 39 bases, in frame from base 1. The germline V gene yields SGHRS for CDR1 and YFSETQ for CDR2. Joined to the reference TRBV5-1 and TRBJ2-7 proteins, this CDR3 gives the full variable domain: KAGVTQTPRYLIKTRGQQVTLSCSPISGHRSVSWYQQTPGQGLQFLFEYFSETQRNKGNFPGRFSGRQFSNSRSEMNVSTLELGDSALYLCASSPGLAGEQYFGPGTRLTVT.